Included here is one T cell receptor beta chain sequence, with context. The antigen is undetermined. Here immunoSEQ multiplex PCR was the method, and the copy in TCRdb shows in-frame clones only, minus some. Of 200,000 to 250,000 clones in the sample, over 70% were seen once. These data belong to a study of cytomegalovirus exposure and HLA in healthy donors. Broader study findings: Subsequent analysis revealed that first-cohort TCR clusters tended to co-occur in the 110 or so validation repertoires. The study recorded more than 150 TCR beta chains that were cytomegalovirus-associated.

The clonotype originates from a woman aged 25-40 years in good health and CMV-seropositive. The sequenced sample consisted of PBMCs.

CDR3 sequence reads: CSAPKNEQFF. In DNA form, the CDR3 reads TGCAGTGCTCCCAAAAATGAGCAGTTCTTC. The chain combines TRBV20-1 with TRBJ2-1; D call uncertain. CDR1 and CDR2 from the germline V gene are DFQATT and SNEGSKA (reference sequence). Trimming took 5 bases from V and 7 from J, leaving 6 bases between them. The CDR3 covers 10 residues.